This TCR beta chain was obtained from a study of OX40 agonist ivuxolimab in advanced cancers. At the level of the whole study: The costimulatory receptor OX40 (CD134) was targeted by ivuxolimab, a fully human IgG2 agonistic monoclonal antibody. Intravenous ivuxolimab was administered to patients every 2 weeks at six dose levels: 0.01, 0.1, 0.3, 1.5, 3 and 10 mg/kg. Patients were allowed to have had prior anti-PD-1, anti-PD-L1 or anti-CTLA-4 therapy, and 40% of the dose-escalation patients had previously received checkpoint inhibitors. Partial responses were achieved by three dose-escalation patients, of whom one had hepatocellular carcinoma and two had cutaneous melanoma. Peripheral TCRbeta sequencing was intended to test whether TCR sequence diversity was altered and clonal T-cell expansion was caused by ivuxolimab. Among the approximately 50 dose-escalation patients, roughly 20 had hepatocellular carcinoma, roughly 15 melanoma, 9 renal cell carcinoma and 9 head and neck cancer. In the dose-escalation cohort, more than 80% of patients were male, and the mean age was roughly 60 years with a range of roughly 23 to 79. The paper covers the monotherapy dose-escalation part of the phase I ivuxolimab trial, which included N ≈ 50 patients. General study outcomes and caveats: In partial responders in the 0.1-3.0 mg/kg groups, normalized peripheral clonal expansion was found to be among the lowest, especially among CD8+ T cells. After ivuxolimab, more expanded clones were found on average in CD8+ T cells than in CD4+ T cells. Clonal expansion of both CD4+ and CD8+ blood T cells was observed from baseline to week 6 at doses 0.1 to 3.0 mg/kg. Which antigens the clonally expanded peripheral T cells were specific for was not determined. Low levels of normalized T-cell clonal expansion were also seen in some patients who did not respond.

The trial excluded patients who had a history of autoimmune disease or were on systemic immunosuppression. Peripheral blood for TCR sequencing was collected from all dose cohorts at baseline, on cycle 4 day 1, and on cycle 7 day 1. Samples came from an open-label, multicenter, first-in-human phase I dose-escalation trial of ivuxolimab. The trial enrolled adults with locally advanced or metastatic head and neck squamous cell, hepatocellular, melanoma or renal cell carcinoma. Before TCR sequencing, CD4+ T cells and CD8+ T cells from peripheral blood were sorted into separate populations. Remarks on this clone: This receptor's antigen is unknown. No much larger clonotype is one base removed from it; base qualities were not supplied.

From a lookup of the germline V gene (reference sequence), CDR1 and CDR2 are MNHEY and SMNVEV. V is cut back by 8 bases and J by 2 bases, with 4 bases in the junction unmatched. Including the terminal cysteine and phenylalanine, the CDR3 comprises 14 residues. Only CDR3 DNA is held: 42 bases, read in frame from base 1. For sequencing of the TCRbeta CDR3 region, genomic DNA was extracted from the sorted cells. The immunoSEQ Assay was used for sequencing of TCRbeta CDR3 regions. In TCRdb, the immuneACCESS table is reduced to in-frame sequences with V and J assigned. These tables do not hold every clone; where another copy was compared, an unresolved V gene accounts for under half, and the others remain unexplained. The table for this sample lists tens of thousands of clones; roughly 90% of them were counted only once. The biggest ten clones account for over 8.5% of the sample.

The receptor comes from an adult with an advanced solid tumor such as melanoma, head and neck, liver or kidney cancer. Source: CD4+ or CD8+ T cells sorted from blood, taken in a trial of the OX40 agonist ivuxolimab. Rearrangement joined TRBV27 to TRBJ2-1; 9 bases in between match TRBD2. The CDR3 sequence is CASASSGAYNEQFF. The bases read TGTGCCAGCGCCTCTAGCGGGGCCTACAATGAGCAGTTCTTC.